One and the same sample provided the 9 T cell receptor beta chains below, sequenced in a study of Graves' ophthalmopathy and Graves' hyperthyroidism. TCR beta CDR3 regions were amplified from RNA transcripts. After a first-round RT-PCR with HTBI primers, a second-round multiplex PCR was run. Each CDR3 protein is one row after TCRdb ran MiXCR on the multiplex PCR reads. The sample holds over 200,000 distinct CDR3 sequences, 25% to 30% seen once. Sequenced sample: peripheral blood. Receptor source: a man over 45 with Graves' ophthalmopathy.

This clonotype occurred many times. This sequence joins TRBV14 and TRBJ2-2, with D possibly TRBD1 on 6 matching bases. This CDR3 is built from 12 residues. Trimming cost V 4 bases and J 7 bases, with 7 bases left between them. In germline, CDR1 is SGHDN, CDR2 FVKESK. The chain's CDR3 is CASSRTDGELFF. The CDR3 coding sequence is TGTGCCAGCAGCCGGACAGACGGGGAGCTGTTTTTT. The full variable domain, rest sourced from reference TRBV14 and TRBJ2-2, is EAGVTQFPSHSVIEKGQTVTLRCDPISGHDNLYWYRRVMGKEIKFLLHFVKESKQDESGMPNNRFLAERTGGTYSTLKVQPAELEDSGVYFCASSRTDGELFFGEGSRLTVL.

In its sample, this clonotype was seen many times. J is TRBJ2-7 and V is TRBV6-4; 10 positions agree with TRBD1. This CDR3 is 17 amino acids long. With V trimmed by 7 bases and J by 4 bases, 16 bases remained unmatched. Germline V CDR1 and CDR2: MRHNA, SNTAGT. The CDR3 DNA sequence: TGTGCCAGCACGCCGGGACAGGGGATATATGATCGTTACGAGCAGTACTTC. This translates into CASTPGQGIYDRYEQYF.

This clonotype was counted a single time. The chain uses TRBV28 and TRBJ2-7; tentatively, D is TRBD1 (5 bases). The germline V gene encodes CDR1 MDHEN and CDR2 SYDVKM. The CDR3 extends over 15 amino acids. Trimming pared 8 bases from V and 7 bases from J, leaving 24 bases between. CDR3 nucleotides: TGTGCCAGCTTAACCCCTATAGCAGGGTCCCCGGAGCAGTACTTC. It codes for CASLTPIAGSPEQYF. The variable domain in full, completed from reference TRBV28 and TRBJ2-7, reads DVKVTQSSRYLVKRTGEKVFLECVQDMDHENMFWYRQDPGLGLRLIYFSYDVKMKEKGDIPEGYSVSREKKERFSLILESASTNQTSMYLCASLTPIAGSPEQYFGPGTRLTVT.

Ten or more counts support this clonotype. V gene TRBV27 combines with J gene TRBJ2-7; 8 positions agree with TRBD2. This CDR3 has 14 amino acids. From germline, CDR1 is MNHEY and CDR2 SMNVEV (reference sequence). V dropped 5 bases and J dropped 4; count of bases not matched to a gene: 7. This chain's CDR3 is CASSGLAGEYEQYF. Here the CDR3 DNA reads TGTGCCAGCAGTGGTCTAGCGGGCGAATACGAGCAGTACTTC.

This clonotype was observed a few times. The J gene is TRBJ2-7, the V gene TRBV28; D might be TRBD2 (5 bases). The germline V and J ends were trimmed by 7 bases and 1 base, with 17 bases remaining between them. CDR3 length equals 15 residues. The germline V gene encodes CDR1 MDHEN and CDR2 SYDVKM. The CDR3 region has the DNA TGTGCCAGCAAAGTTACGGGAACTAGTTCCTACGAGCAGTACTTC. It yields the protein CASKVTGTSSYEQYF.

This clonotype was recorded at least ten times. The rearrangement joins TRBV5-1 to TRBJ2-7, with D perhaps TRBD2 (7 bases). CDR3 length: 14 residues. CDR1 SGHRS and CDR2 YFSETQ come from the germline V gene. Trimming took 6 bases from V and 2 from J, leaving 15 bases between them. Here the CDR3 reads CASKVAGDTYEQYF. The CDR3 DNA reads as TGCGCCAGCAAGGTTGCGGGGGACACCTACGAGCAGTACTTC.

In this sample, this clonotype turned up a few times. V gene TRBV10-3 combines with J gene TRBJ1-1, with D possibly TRBD1 on 5 matching bases. The ends were cut back, 10 bases at V and 0 bases at J, with 21 bases in the middle. The CDR3 consists of 16 residues. Germline values: CDR1 ENHRY, CDR2 SYGVKD. CDR3 bases: TGTGCCACCAGCTCTCAGGGAGGGGCTGTGAACACTGAAGCTTTCTTT. Protein: CATSSQGGAVNTEAFF.

The sample holds many counts of this clonotype. The J gene is TRBJ1-3, the V gene TRBV15; unclear D gene. Germline values: CDR1 LNHNV, CDR2 YYDKDF (reference sequence). The length of the CDR3 is 14 residues. The germline V and J ends were trimmed by 3 bases and 0 bases, with 6 bases remaining between them. The CDR3 spells CATSRQYSGNTIYF. The DNA for the CDR3 is TGTGCCACCAGCAGGCAGTACTCTGGAAACACCATATATTTT.

In this sample, this clonotype turned up many times. This chain links TRBV20-1 with TRBJ1-2; no firm D call. The V gene lost 0 bases and the J gene lost 6 bases, with 23 bases spanning the gap. From germline, CDR1 is DFQATT and CDR2 SNEGSKA (reference sequence). The CDR3 loop spans 17 amino acids. DNA for the CDR3: TGCAGTGCTAGAGATCCCGCGGGGTTGGTTGGAAAGGATGGCTACACCTTC. Protein product: CSARDPAGLVGKDGYTF.